The rows below give T cell receptor beta chains drawn from one sample of a study of T cells in tuberculosis. The assay was immunoSEQ multiplex PCR, and TCRdb's table has in-frame clones only and misses some. This sample yields 25,000 to 35,000 clones, of which roughly 95% are seen a single time; 2.4% belongs to the top ten. Sequencing was carried out using PBMCs. These receptors were collected from a donor aged 5-35 years with latent tuberculosis or without tuberculosis infection. CDR3s leave out the opening cysteine and the closing phenylalanine or tryptophan. The order of the fields is CDR3 protein, V gene.

CDR3aa: ASSDTGNYGYT
v_gene: TRBV6-1

CDR3aa: ASSLEWGSLNTEAF
v_gene: TRBV5-1

CDR3aa: ASSLGDRVNTEAF
v_gene: TRBV7-9

CDR3aa: ASSKVTGSGDNYGYT
v_gene: TRBV5-8

CDR3aa: ASRRQREASYEQY
v_gene: TRBV5-1

CDR3aa: ASSRLQGQETQY
v_gene: TRBV18

CDR3aa: ASNGIGDRGYGYT
v_gene: TRBV2

CDR3aa: ASSPRGRTNEKLF
v_gene: TRBV7-9

CDR3aa: ASSPPGLAGAKEQY
v_gene: TRBV13

CDR3aa: ASSSPLSGSYEQY
v_gene: TRBV5-1

CDR3aa: ASSPQQGNTEAF
v_gene: TRBV18

CDR3aa: ASSLGQVNSQY
v_gene: TRBV7-8